This entry lists 27 T cell receptor beta chains sequenced from one sample in a study of T cell clonality in common variable immunodeficiency. The data were produced by immunoSEQ multiplex PCR, yet TCRdb's version contains in-frame clones alone and is incomplete. The sample yields about 42,000 clones, without any singletons. The sample was peripheral blood mononuclear cells. The receptors originated from a person aged 18 to 70 in good health.

This clone has ten or more counts. The DNA ends 3 residues before the CDR3 does, and the rest of the CDR3 is filled in from the germline J gene. This chain connects TRBV5-4 to TRBJ2-5, with 7 bases fitting TRBD1. The trim removed 4 bases at V and 5 bases at J, leaving 11 bases unmatched. The CDR3 spans 15 residues. Per germline, CDR1 SGHNT and CDR2 YYREEE (reference sequence). CDR3 sequence: CASSQKQGSGETQYF. CDR3 bases read: TGTGCCAGCAGCCAAAAACAGGGGAGCGGTGAGACC.

This clone was recorded at least ten times. The read is 3 residues too short to cover the CDR3 end, so that end is filled in from the germline J gene. The chain carries TRBV6-2 or TRBV6-3 and TRBJ2-2, with D perhaps TRBD1 (5 bases). The germline V gene encodes CDR1 MNHEY and CDR2 SVGEGT. Trimming left V 4 bases short and J 1 base short, with 7 bases between. The CDR3 consists of 14 residues. The sequenced CDR3 bases are TGTGCCAGCAGTTTTCAGGGGAACACCGGGGAG. Its protein is CASSFQGNTGE. The complete CDR3 sequence is CASSFQGNTGELFF.

This clone was observed at least ten times. A junction end diverges from the germline sequence, so it may reflect a read error. The missing CDR3 end, 3 residues past where the read stops, is filled in from the germline J gene. The chain joins TRBV7-7 to TRBJ2-5, with TRBD2 matching 11 bases. Germline lookup yields CDR1 SSHAT and CDR2 FNYEAQ (reference sequence). The CDR3 runs to 15 residues. CDR3 DNA, as far as it was read: TGTGCTAGCAGCCATGGGACTAGCGGTCAAGAGACC. This gives the protein CASSHGTSGQET. The entire CDR3 is CASSHGTSGQETQYF.

The table lists this clone with many counts. The sequence runs out 3 residues before the end of the CDR3; the remainder is reconstructed from the germline J gene. The J gene is TRBJ2-5, the V gene TRBV20-1; 8 bases line up with TRBD1. The V and J ends lost 1 base and 1 base, in that order; junction bases with no gene match: 8. Germline values: CDR1 DFQATT, CDR2 SNEGSKA (reference sequence). The CDR3 extends over 16 amino acids. The sequenced part of the CDR3 DNA is TGCAGTGCTAGAGTAGGCCCGGGACAGGTCCAAGAGACC. Its protein product is CSARVGPGQVQET. The entire CDR3 is CSARVGPGQVQETQYF.

This clone showed up many times. The sequence runs out 3 residues before the end of the CDR3; the remainder is reconstructed from the germline J gene. This chain connects TRBV5-1 to TRBJ2-3, with unresolved D. Germline-derived CDR1 and CDR2 are SGHRS and YFSETQ. CDR3 length: 15 amino acids. V was shortened by 0 bases and J by 0 bases, with 8 bases between the two germline ends. The CDR3: CASSLDVTSTDTQYF. The covered CDR3 bases are TGCGCCAGCAGCTTGGACGTAACTAGCACAGATACG.

In its sample, this clone was seen many times. The read terminates 3 residues before the CDR3 end, so the remaining end is supplied by the germline J gene. The chain has TRBV18 and TRBJ2-7, with 9 positions matching TRBD1. The CDR3 spans 14 residues. The J segment lost 6 bases and the V segment lost 2 bases, leaving 5 bases of the junction unmatched. In germline, CDR1 is KGHSH, CDR2 LQKENI. The DNA read from the CDR3 is TGTGCCAGCTCACCAACGACAGGGGGGTCCGAG. Its translation: CASSPTTGGSE. The full-length CDR3 reads as CASSPTTGGSEQYF.

This clone has a count of ten or more. Incomplete CDR3 DNA: TGTGCCAGCAGCTTGTCCCAGGTCGATGAG. Its protein is CASSLSQVDE. The entire CDR3 sequence reads CASSLSQVDEQFF. The J gene is TRBJ2-1, the V gene TRBV7-3; D unresolved. The CDR3 end falls 3 residues outside the read, so it is completed with the germline J gene. The CDR3 contains 13 residues. V gave up 3 bases and J gave up 8 bases, with 11 bases separating them. Per germline, CDR1 SGHTA and CDR2 FQGTGA. The full variable domain, in which reference TRBV7-3 and TRBJ2-1 provide the parts outside the CDR3, is GAGVSQTPSNKVTEKGKYVELRCDPISGHTALYWYRQSLGQGPEFLIYFQGTGAADDSGLPNDRFFAVRPEGSVSTLKIQRTERGDSAVYLCASSLSQVDEQFFGPGTRLTVL.

This clone was observed many times. The read falls 3 residues short of the CDR3 end, and the missing part is taken from the germline J gene. The rearrangement uses TRBV5-1 and TRBJ2-1, with D uncertain. CDR3 length: 16 residues. Germline lookup yields CDR1 SGHRS and CDR2 YFSETQ. Trimming removed 2 bases at V and 4 bases at J, with 16 bases between. CDR3 region: CASSLRSERIYNEQFF. The sequenced CDR3 bases are TGCGCCAGCAGCTTAAGGAGCGAGAGGATTTACAATGAG.

This clone was recorded at least ten times. The read is 3 residues too short to cover the CDR3 end, so that end is filled in from the germline J gene. V and J are TRBV18 and TRBJ2-1; no definite D call. Germline values: CDR1 KGHSH, CDR2 LQKENI. With 1 base removed from V and 3 bases from J, the gap between germline ends came to 10 bases. There are 15 residues in the CDR3. Incomplete CDR3 DNA: TGTGCCAGCTCACCACAGGGTTTGGGCTACAATGAG. It yields the protein CASSPQGLGYNE. The CDR3 in its entirety is CASSPQGLGYNEQFF.

This clone was counted ten times or more. The read terminates 3 residues before the CDR3 end, so the remaining end is supplied by the germline J gene. The gene calls are TRBV2 and TRBJ2-1, with D perhaps matching TRBD2 (6 bases). Trimming left V 6 bases short and J 5 bases short, with 14 bases between. This CDR3 has 14 amino acids. The germline V gene has CDR1 SNHLY and CDR2 FYNNEI. CDR3 sequence reads: CASRNPPGDNEQFF. CDR3 DNA, as far as it was read: TGTGCCAGCAGGAACCCCCCGGGGGACAATGAG.

This clone appeared many times. The CDR3 end falls 3 residues outside the read, so it is completed with the germline J gene. The chain employs TRBV7-2 and TRBJ2-3, with TRBD2 matching 7 bases. The V gene end was trimmed by 3 bases and the J gene end by 4 bases; junction bases not matched to a gene: 4. This CDR3 is 14 amino acids long. Germline V lookup: CDR1 SGHTA, CDR2 FQGNSA. The CDR3 loop reads CASSLSGTADTQYF. Incomplete CDR3 DNA: TGTGCCAGCAGCTTGAGCGGGACCGCAGATACG.

This clone has more than one count but fewer than ten. The sequenced fragment ends 3 residues before the CDR3 boundary, so the rest is inferred from the germline J gene. This chain uses TRBV7-9 with TRBJ1-1, with a possible D match to TRBD1 (6 bases). CDR1 SEHNR and CDR2 FQNEAQ come from the germline V gene (reference sequence). This CDR3 is built from 13 residues. CDR3 in amino acids: CASTLGRGGLAFF. Incomplete CDR3 DNA: TGTGCCAGCACCCTGGGACGAGGGGGTCTA.

The sample holds a few counts of this clone. The CDR3 end falls 3 residues outside the read, so it is completed with the germline J gene. V is TRBV2 and J is TRBJ1-5; D call uncertain. V was trimmed by 5 bases and J by 9 bases, leaving 11 bases between them. This CDR3 is 12 amino acids long. Germline V CDR1 and CDR2: SNHLY, FYNNEI. Here the CDR3 reads CASSLDQRPQHF. The sequenced part of the CDR3 DNA is TGTGCCAGCAGTTTAGATCAACGGCCC.

This clone turned up a few times. The sequence runs out 3 residues before the end of the CDR3; the remainder is reconstructed from the germline J gene. The J gene is TRBJ1-2, the V gene TRBV19; possibly TRBD1 for D (6 bases). Germline V lookup: CDR1 LNHDA, CDR2 SQIVND (reference sequence). CDR3 length: 15 residues. The CDR3 here is CASSIDRFSYNDYTF. CDR3 DNA (partial): TGTGCCAGTAGTATCGACAGGTTCTCCTACAATGAC.

This clone has a count of ten or more. CDR3 loop: CASIRTSGVILTGELFF. The DNA read from the CDR3 is TGTGCCAGCATTAGGACTAGCGGGGTCATCCTCACCGGGGAG. This rearrangement joins TRBV12-3 or TRBV12-4 to TRBJ2-2, with TRBD2 matching over 12 bases. The read terminates 3 residues ahead of where the CDR3 ends, so the germline J gene completes it. V trimming: 7 bases; J trimming: 4 bases; junction bases outside the gene matches: 10. CDR3 size: 17 residues.

This clone was counted ten times or more. The read ends 3 residues early relative to the CDR3; the germline J gene fills the gap. The chain combines TRBV5-1 with TRBJ2-1; 8 nucleotides align to TRBD2. The CDR3 consists of 15 residues. J lost 4 bases, V lost 4 bases, and 7 bases had no gene match. CDR1 SGHRS and CDR2 YFSETQ come from the germline V gene. The covered CDR3 bases are TGCGCCAGCAGCCTCACTAGCGGCCCTTACAATGAG. Translation gives CASSLTSGPYNE. The full CDR3 is CASSLTSGPYNEQFF.

In its sample, this clone was seen many times. The CDR3 goes on 3 residues after the read ends, and that part is filled in from the germline J gene. V gene TRBV19 combines with J gene TRBJ1-5; D remains unclear. Germline CDR1 and CDR2: LNHDA and SQIVND (reference sequence). The CDR3 length is 13 residues. Trimming stripped 5 bases from V and 2 bases from J, with 7 bases between. CDR3: CASSELGNQPQHF. CDR3 bases read: TGTGCCAGTAGTGAGCTTGGCAATCAGCCC.

This clone was counted many times. The part of the CDR3 DNA that was read is TGCGCCAGCAGCCAAGGTACTAGCGGCCAAGAGACC. Its translation is CASSQGTSGQET. The whole CDR3 sequence reads CASSQGTSGQETQYF. The rearrangement uses TRBV4-1 and TRBJ2-5, with TRBD2 identical over 8 bases. The read stops 3 residues short of the end of the CDR3; the missing end is completed from the germline J gene. With 1 base clipped from V and 1 base from J, the junction kept 2 bases outside the gene matches. Germline V CDR1 and CDR2: MGHRA, YSYEKL. This CDR3 spans 15 amino acids.

This clone was counted at least ten times. The read finishes 3 residues shy of the CDR3 end, and the germline J gene is used to complete it. V gene TRBV14 combines with J gene TRBJ2-7; D may be TRBD1 (6 bases). The CDR3 extends over 15 amino acids. Trimming removed 0 bases from V and 6 bases from J, with 15 bases in between. Per germline, CDR1 SGHDN and CDR2 FVKESK. CDR3 DNA (partial): TGTGCCAGCAGCCAAGACAACAGGGCTAGGGGCGAG. It translates to CASSQDNRARGE. The CDR3 reads in full as CASSQDNRARGEQYF.

Turning to this clone: The read gets to within 3 residues of the CDR3 end, and the germline J gene fills in the rest. The chain recombines TRBV6-2 or TRBV6-3 with TRBJ1-2; TRBD1 might be the D (6 bases). The CDR3 consists of 15 residues. Germline CDR1 and CDR2: MNHEY and SVGEGT. The CDR3 bases that were read are TGTGCCAGCAGTTACGGGGGGGCAAGCTCCTACGAC. Translation gives CASSYGGASSYD. The whole CDR3 sequence is CASSYGGASSYDYTF.

There are many counts of this clone. The DNA ends 3 residues before the CDR3 does, and the rest of the CDR3 is filled in from the germline J gene. V and J are TRBV5-1 and TRBJ2-7; maybe TRBD1 (6 bases). The V and J ends lost 0 bases and 4 bases respectively, with 17 bases between them. The length of the CDR3 is 16 residues. In germline, CDR1 is SGHRS, CDR2 YFSETQ. CDR3 sequence reads: CASSLGHRTALYEQYF. The DNA read from the CDR3 is TGCGCCAGCAGCTTGGGTCATCGGACAGCTCTTTACGAG.

A note on this clone: The sequence runs out 3 residues before the end of the CDR3; the remainder is reconstructed from the germline J gene. The chain combines TRBV5-1 with TRBJ2-7; 8 bases match TRBD2. The CDR3 spans 16 residues. The ends lost 0 bases at V and 3 bases at J; junction bases unmatched: 8. Germline lookup yields CDR1 SGHRS and CDR2 YFSETQ. The covered CDR3 bases are TGCGCCAGCAGCTTGGACGGGAGGGCCAGGGTCTACGAG. This encodes CASSLDGRARVYE. The entire CDR3 protein reads CASSLDGRARVYEQYF.

A word on this clone: The CDR3 end is not reached by the read, which stops 3 residues before it; the germline J gene fills it in. The chain links TRBV30 to TRBJ2-7, with D possibly TRBD1 on 6 matching bases. In germline, CDR1 is GTSNPN, CDR2 SVGIG (reference sequence). The CDR3 loop spans 15 amino acids. V dropped 5 bases and J dropped 1 base, with 18 bases sitting between them. Partial CDR3 DNA: TGTGCCTGGGCCCTTGGACAGAGTTTATCCTACGAG. It is translated as CAWALGQSLSYE. The whole CDR3 reads CAWALGQSLSYEQYF.

This clone has more than one count but fewer than ten. The read ends 3 residues early relative to the CDR3; the germline J gene fills the gap. The V gene is TRBV30, the J gene TRBJ1-2; TRBD1 might be the D (6 bases). The CDR3 length is 14 residues. Germline V gene data show CDR1 as GTSNPN and CDR2 as SVGIG (reference sequence). CDR3: CAWSLGGTSGDYTF. The covered CDR3 bases are TGTGCCTGGAGTCTCGGCGGGACATCGGGTGAC.

Note on this clone: At one end the junction does not follow the germline gene, possibly because of a read error. With the read ending 3 residues before the CDR3 end, the germline J gene is used to fill in that end. The J gene is TRBJ1-3, the V gene TRBV20-1, with D unclear. Germline CDR1 is DFQATT and CDR2 is SNEGSKA (reference sequence). The CDR3 spans 14 residues. Incomplete CDR3 DNA: TGCAGTGCTAGCTGGCGAGAGACTGGAAACACG. Translated: CSASWRETGNT. The whole CDR3 protein is CSASWRETGNTIYF.

This clone was detected ten times or more. The read comes to an end 3 residues before the CDR3 does, leaving the germline J gene to fill in the end. The chain is built from TRBV29-1 and TRBJ1-2; tentatively, D is TRBD1 (6 bases). The V end was cut by 7 bases, the J end by 7 bases, with 22 bases between. CDR1 is SQVTM, CDR2 ANQGSEA, per germline. CDR3 size: 14 residues. CDR3 in amino acids: CSALSGQGSSGYTF. CDR3 bases read: TGCAGCGCTCTATCAGGTCAGGGGAGCAGTGGC.

This clone occurred many times. The CDR3 extends 3 residues past the end of the read, so its final part is completed from the germline J gene. The chain carries TRBV11-3 and TRBJ2-3; weak D call: TRBD2 (7 bases). The CDR3 spans 15 residues. V was trimmed by 5 bases and J by 2 bases, leaving 14 bases between them. Germline V lookup: CDR1 SGHNT, CDR2 YENEEA. CDR3 bases read: TGTGCCAGCAGCCCTGGGGGGGGCCCCACAGATACG. Protein product: CASSPGGGPTDT. The complete CDR3 reads CASSPGGGPTDTQYF.